Given below is one T cell receptor (beta chain) in context. The antigen remains undetermined. This sample was included in a study of shared clonotypes between healthy human individuals. General study results and limits: Depth of sequencing was expected to influence donor clonotype sharing. Larger richness was generally estimated for naive than memory subsets.

This CDR3 region has 15 residues. Per the germline V gene, CDR1 is SGHRS and CDR2 is YFSETQ. The germline V and J ends were trimmed by 4 bases and 0 bases, with 11 bases remaining between them. The naive CD8 population came from CD45RO-negative cells selected for CCR7, without terminally differentiated effector memory CD45RA+ cells. The table came from immunoSEQ multiplex PCR; TCRdb's copy has only in-frame clones and leaves some out. The sample records approximately 600,000 clones, about 95% being singletons. The J gene is TRBJ1-3, the V gene TRBV5-1; D gene unclear. Sequenced sample: naive CD8+ T cells sorted from blood. This clonotype was sampled from a woman aged 25-40 years in good health. CDR3 sequence (DNA): TGCGCCAGCAGCGGCAGGACGGGCTCTGGAAACACCATATATTTT. The encoded protein is CASSGRTGSGNTIYF.